This TCR beta chain comes out of a study of T cell clonotyping in hematopoietic cell transplantation. The study's findings and limits: Higher Inverse Simpson Index values in graft donor and pretransplant recipient predicted broader posttransplant TCR diversity. No sorting was done, leaving CD4 and CD8 contributions mixed. After transplant, recipient diversity fell while pathologically expanded clonotypes grew through day 180.

Notes on this clone: The antigen remains unidentified.

Clones were sequenced by immunoSEQ multiplex PCR, and TCRdb holds only the in-frame ones, with some missing. Here the sample spans about 70,000 clones, approximately 94% being singletons. V lost 2 bases, J lost 1 base, and 5 bases stayed unmatched. There are 16 residues in the CDR3. Per the germline V gene, CDR1 is ENHRY and CDR2 is SYGVKD. This TCR was recovered from a man between 50 and 59 years old in good health. Some clones in this sample may be carry-over from other donors' samples. Sequenced: peripheral blood mononuclear cells. The chain carries TRBV10-3 and TRBJ1-1, with 9 bases lining up with TRBD1. The CDR3 nucleotides are TGTGCCATCAGTGAGCCAGACAGGGGGAAGAACACTGAAGCTTTCTTT. Translating gives CAISEPDRGKNTEAFF.